This is a list of T cell receptor beta chains from one sample in a study of beta chain features in type 1 diabetes. The method was immunoSEQ multiplex PCR; TCRdb's version includes in-frame clones alone and lacks a portion of them. The sample has 900,000 or so clones, about a sixth seen once. The sequencing input was naive CD4+ T cells from blood. Receptor source: a woman younger than 35 in good health. CDR3s include the opening cysteine and the closing phenylalanine or tryptophan. The D gene is left open where the match is weak. The size entry is marked missing in some rows and otherwise reads once, few, many or a size class.

d_call clone_size j_call v_call cdr3_aa cdr3_nt
TRBD2 few TRBJ2-7 TRBV18 CASSPWGRGALAGDEQYF TGTGCCAGCTCACCATGGGGACGTGGGGCGCTAGCGGGAGACGAGCAGTACTTC
TRBD2 - TRBJ2-1 TRBV19 CASSTNLAGSGNEQFF TGTGCCAGTAGTACCAATCTAGCGGGAAGTGGGAATGAGCAGTTCTTC
TRBD1 once TRBJ2-7 TRBV5-1 CASSPGTGGTEQYF TGCGCCAGCAGCCCCGGGACAGGGGGAACCGAGCAGTACTTC
- - TRBJ1-1 TRBV18 CASSPSLLRLNTEAFF TGTGCCAGCTCACCAAGTCTTCTGAGATTGAACACTGAAGCTTTCTTT
- few TRBJ2-2 TRBV5-1 CASHPATGGLSGELFF TGCGCCAGTCACCCAGCTACGGGGGGCTTGTCCGGGGAGCTGTTTTTT
- few TRBJ2-5 TRBV13 CASSPVGQETQYF TGTGCCAGCAGCCCCGTGGGCCAAGAGACCCAGTACTTC
- - TRBJ1-1 TRBV29-1 CSVDRWAEAFF TGCAGCGTTGATCGGTGGGCTGAAGCTTTCTTT
TRBD2 few TRBJ2-2 TRBV7-2 CASSLALLVIAGGTGELFF TGTGCCAGCAGCTTAGCGCTGCTGGTAATAGCGGGAGGCACCGGGGAGCTGTTTTTT
TRBD1 - TRBJ1-2 TRBV6-6 CASSYSGDRVSYGYTF TGTGCCAGCAGTTACTCGGGGGACAGGGTCAGCTATGGCTACACCTTC
- - TRBJ2-1 TRBV6-1 CASSQSLYNEQFF TGTGCCAGCAGCCAGAGTCTGTACAATGAGCAGTTCTTC
- - TRBJ2-1 TRBV6-5 CASSSGSYNEQFF TGTGCCAGCAGTTCAGGGTCCTACAATGAGCAGTTCTTC
TRBD2 few TRBJ2-5 TRBV27 CASRSGVTQYF TGTGCCAGCAGGAGCGGGGTGACCCAGTACTTC
- few TRBJ2-1 TRBV6-6 CASSYSLQYNEQFF TGTGCCAGCAGTTACTCGCTACAGTACAATGAGCAGTTCTTC
- few TRBJ1-2 TRBV11-2 CASSSPRRWGNGYTF TGTGCCAGCAGCTCGCCGCGCAGATGGGGGAATGGCTACACCTTC
- - TRBJ1-4 TRBV7-9 CASSSDWRWATNEKLFF TGTGCCAGCAGCTCCGACTGGCGGTGGGCAACTAATGAAAAACTGTTTTTT
TRBD2 few TRBJ2-1 TRBV9 CASSVGGRAMSEQFF TGTGCCAGCAGCGTAGGCGGGAGGGCCATGAGTGAGCAGTTCTTC
TRBD1 - TRBJ2-2 TRBV9 CASSPRDSTGELFF TGTGCCAGCAGCCCCCGGGACAGTACCGGGGAGCTGTTTTTT
- few TRBJ1-1 TRBV20-1 CSASGTERAFF TGCAGTGCTTCCGGGACGGAAAGGGCTTTCTTT
- - TRBJ2-2 TRBV4-2 CASSQRGLSTGELFF TGTGCCAGCAGCCAACGGGGGCTGAGCACCGGGGAGCTGTTTTTT
TRBD2 - TRBJ2-7 TRBV27 CASKGQPGLGAPYEQYF TGTGCCAGCAAGGGGCAGCCGGGACTAGGAGCACCCTACGAGCAGTACTTC
- few TRBJ2-5 TRBV5-4 CASSLLTPQETQYF TGTGCCAGCAGCTTACTGACTCCGCAAGAGACCCAGTACTTC
- - TRBJ2-5 TRBV9 CASSVEPLLTETQYF TGTGCCAGCAGCGTAGAGCCCCTCCTAACAGAGACCCAGTACTTC
- few TRBJ2-5 TRBV6-1 CASSEARETQYF TGTGCCAGCAGTGAAGCGCGGGAGACCCAGTACTTC
- few TRBJ2-1 TRBV2 CASSQESSYNEQFF TGTGCCAGCAGTCAGGAGTCTTCCTACAATGAGCAGTTCTTC
- - TRBJ2-1 TRBV11-1 CASSLGGLYNEQFF TGTGCCAGCAGCTTAGGAGGCCTTTACAATGAGCAGTTCTTC
TRBD1 few TRBJ2-1 TRBV2 CASSDWTGWDEQFF TGTGCCAGCAGTGACTGGACAGGGTGGGATGAGCAGTTCTTC
TRBD1 - TRBJ2-7 TRBV5-1 CASSQGVIGQGISYEQYF TGCGCCAGCAGCCAAGGGGTCATCGGACAGGGTATATCCTACGAGCAGTACTTC
- few TRBJ1-1 TRBV19 CASIPTAGYTEAFF TGTGCCAGTATACCTACGGCGGGGTACACTGAAGCTTTCTTT
TRBD2 few TRBJ2-3 TRBV10-3 CAISDGGRADTQYF TGTGCCATCAGTGACGGCGGGAGAGCAGATACGCAGTATTTT
- few TRBJ2-6 TRBV5-6 CASSFRGSGANVLTF TGTGCCAGCAGCTTTAGGGGCTCTGGGGCCAACGTCCTGACTTTC
TRBD2 - TRBJ2-1 TRBV11-2 CASSSSTSGNEQFF TGTGCCAGCAGCTCCTCGACTAGCGGCAATGAGCAGTTCTTC
TRBD2 few TRBJ2-5 TRBV5-1 CASSWASGSEETQYF TGCGCCAGCAGCTGGGCTAGCGGGAGTGAAGAGACCCAGTACTTC
- - TRBJ1-4 TRBV7-9 CASRPATNEKLFF TGTGCCAGCCGTCCGGCAACTAATGAAAAACTGTTTTTT
- few TRBJ1-2 TRBV4-3 CASSQVSGNGYTF TGCGCCAGCAGCCAAGTTTCCGGAAATGGCTACACCTTC
- few TRBJ1-1 TRBV5-1 CASSLDPSLPGEAFF TGCGCCAGCAGCTTGGATCCCTCCTTGCCGGGTGAAGCTTTCTTT
- - TRBJ2-3 TRBV19 CASRMRSSTDTQYF TGTGCCAGTAGGATGCGGAGTTCCACAGATACGCAGTATTTT
- - TRBJ2-1 TRBV19 CASSIYQGGYRVEQFF TGTGCCAGTAGTATATATCAGGGTGGTTATCGTGTTGAGCAGTTCTTC
- few TRBJ2-3 TRBV9 CASSVSGGYTDTQYF TGTGCCAGCAGCGTAAGTGGGGGCTACACAGATACGCAGTATTTT
- - TRBJ2-6 TRBV5-1 CASTRQPDSGANVLTF TGCGCCAGCACCCGACAGCCGGACTCTGGGGCCAACGTCCTGACTTTC
- few TRBJ1-2 TRBV5-1 CASSSSSAGYTF TGCGCCAGCAGCTCCAGCTCGGCGGGCTACACCTTC
TRBD1 - TRBJ1-2 TRBV18 CASSSGTGPLDGYTF TGTGCCAGCTCATCCGGGACAGGGCCTTTGGATGGCTACACCTTC
- few TRBJ1-3 TRBV7-3 CASSFRGARGNTIYF TGTGCCAGCAGCTTTAGGGGCGCGAGAGGAAACACCATATATTTT
- - TRBJ2-4 TRBV5-1 CASSADSRVNIQYF TGCGCCAGCAGCGCGGACAGCAGAGTAAACATTCAGTACTTC
TRBD1 - TRBJ1-1 TRBV29-1 CSVHRGHVNTEAFF TGCAGCGTTCACAGGGGGCACGTGAACACTGAAGCTTTCTTT
- - TRBJ2-5 TRBV7-6 CASSLWGRPQETQYF TGTGCCAGCAGCTTGTGGGGGCGCCCACAAGAGACCCAGTACTTC
- - TRBJ2-3 TRBV9 CASSELTSLADTQYF TGTGCCAGCAGCGAATTGACTAGTCTGGCAGATACGCAGTATTTT
TRBD2 - TRBJ2-7 TRBV28 CATWTSTYEQYF TGTGCCACTTGGACTAGCACCTACGAGCAGTACTTC
TRBD1 - TRBJ2-7 TRBV19 CASMGQGLEQYF TGTGCCAGTATGGGACAGGGTTTGGAGCAGTACTTC
TRBD2 few TRBJ2-5 TRBV19 CASSIAGIEETQYF TGTGCCAGTAGCATAGCGGGAATTGAAGAGACCCAGTACTTC
- few TRBJ2-4 TRBV6-6 CASSSLHVKNIQYF TGTGCCAGCAGTTCTCTCCACGTGAAAAACATTCAGTACTTC
- - TRBJ2-7 TRBV7-3 CASSLWANSGEQYF TGTGCCAGCAGCTTATGGGCTAACTCAGGCGAGCAGTACTTC
- - TRBJ2-7 TRBV7-2 CASSYLPWDLLYEQYF TGTGCCAGCAGCTATTTACCATGGGACTTACTCTACGAGCAGTACTTC
- few TRBJ2-5 TRBV11-2 CASSPLETQYF TGTGCCAGCAGCCCGCTCGAGACCCAGTACTTC
- - TRBJ1-1 TRBV10-3 CAIRRQENTEAFF TGTGCCATCAGGAGACAGGAGAACACTGAAGCTTTCTTT